This TCR beta chain was captured by sequencing in a study of T cells in localized non-small cell lung cancer. Trimming at V came to 2 bases and at J to 5 bases, leaving 0 bases not matched to a gene. Germline V gene data show CDR1 as MDHEN and CDR2 as SYDVKM. This CDR3 has 13 residues. Findings and limits, study-wide: The greatest T cell clonality was found in uninvolved adjacent lung (higher than in tumor). Higher blood T cell density tracked longer overall survival. Heterogeneity remains possible because sequencing was limited to only one tumor region. Out of the top 100 tumor clones, a median roughly 50 were seen in adjacent lung.

Using immunoSEQ multiplex PCR, the repertoire was profiled, and TCRdb retains in-frame clones only, with some absent. The table lists 75,000 to 85,000 clones, more than 70% of them singletons. With respect to this clone: Antigen unknown.

The rearrangement uses TRBV28 and TRBJ2-7; TRBD2 matches at 10 bases. The sequence was collected from a female donor older than 55 with stage I lung adenocarcinoma. The sample was peripheral blood, taken before any cancer treatment. CDR3 loop: CASSLLAGDEQYF. The CDR3 DNA reads TGTGCCAGCAGTTTACTAGCGGGAGACGAGCAGTACTTC.